A selection of T cell receptor beta chains follows, all from one sample in a study of blood T cell repertoires in COVID-19. Data came from immunoSEQ multiplex PCR; TCRdb stores just in-frame clones and leaves some out. There are just over 25,000 clones in the sample; roughly nine tenths occur only once, and approximately 7.6% lies in the top ten. Sequencing was carried out using peripheral blood. The receptors stem from a human donor in a cohort sampled during active COVID-19. CDR3s include the opening cysteine and the closing phenylalanine or tryptophan.

J,V,CDR3
TRBJ2-3,TRBV6-6,CASSYRGDKDTQYF
TRBJ1-5,TRBV6-6,CAIRQANQPQHF
TRBJ2-2,TRBV19,CASSIVVGGRTGELFF
TRBJ1-5,TRBV6-5,CASSKGDYSNQPQHF
TRBJ2-3,TRBV2,CASSPLDRGGTDTQYF
TRBJ2-1,TRBV19,CAKTSGGADEQFF
TRBJ1-1,TRBV5-6,CASSLFQKNTEAFF
TRBJ1-5,TRBV7-2,CASSFWGGSNQPQHF
TRBJ1-4,TRBV19,CASSMGSQEGVF
TRBJ1-2,TRBV2,CASSEGTVRIFYGYTF
TRBJ1-4,TRBV28,CASSLDRVKEKLFF
TRBJ2-2,TRBV19,CASRVRATTGELFF
TRBJ1-6,TRBV5-1,CASSLGLRTGGPKIDPLHF
TRBJ2-2,TRBV29-1,CSGEKGRTGELFF
TRBJ2-2,TRBV5-1,CASSASGKNTGELFF
TRBJ2-7,TRBV5-1,CASSADTYEQYF
TRBJ2-1,TRBV7-2,CASSLGTSGINEQFF
TRBJ2-3,TRBV5-1,CASSALAGADTQYF
TRBJ1-1,TRBV4-1,CASSQLVLTGVNTEAFF
TRBJ2-7,TRBV5-6,CASSLVGGGEYEQYF
TRBJ2-1,TRBV9,CASSVELAGAGEQFF
TRBJ1-3,TRBV10-3,CAQKGDGPSGNTIYF
TRBJ2-1,TRBV7-9,CASTYGGREHEQFF
TRBJ2-3,TRBV5-1,CASSRSGLAEDTQYF
TRBJ1-5,TRBV6-6,CASKEGRNQPQHF